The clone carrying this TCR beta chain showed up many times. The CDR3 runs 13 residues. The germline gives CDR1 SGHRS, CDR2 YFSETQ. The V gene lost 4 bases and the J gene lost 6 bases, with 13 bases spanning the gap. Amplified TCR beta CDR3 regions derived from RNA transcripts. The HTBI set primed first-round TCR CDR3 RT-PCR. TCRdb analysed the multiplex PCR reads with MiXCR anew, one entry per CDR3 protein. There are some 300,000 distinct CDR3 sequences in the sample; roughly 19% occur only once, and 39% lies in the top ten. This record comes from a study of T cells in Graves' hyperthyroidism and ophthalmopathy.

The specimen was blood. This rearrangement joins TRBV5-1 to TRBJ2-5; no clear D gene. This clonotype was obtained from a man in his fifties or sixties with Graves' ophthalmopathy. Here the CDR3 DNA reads TGCGCCAGCAGCGATGATGGTCGAAAGACCCAGTACTTC. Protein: CASSDDGRKTQYF.